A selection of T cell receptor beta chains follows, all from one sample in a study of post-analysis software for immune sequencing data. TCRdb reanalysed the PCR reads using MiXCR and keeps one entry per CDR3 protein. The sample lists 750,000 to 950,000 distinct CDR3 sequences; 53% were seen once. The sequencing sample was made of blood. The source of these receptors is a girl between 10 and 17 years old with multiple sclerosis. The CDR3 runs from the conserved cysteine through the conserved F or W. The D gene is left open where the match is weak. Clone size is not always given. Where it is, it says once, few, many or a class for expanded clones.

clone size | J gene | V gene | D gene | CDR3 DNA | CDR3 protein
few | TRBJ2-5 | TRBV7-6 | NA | TGTGCCAGCAGCTTAGGGGGTGGAGGGTTTGAGACCCAGTACTTC | CASSLGGGGFETQYF
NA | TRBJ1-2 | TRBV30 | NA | TGTGCCTGGAGTGTAAGGGAAGGCTACACCTTC | CAWSVREGYTF
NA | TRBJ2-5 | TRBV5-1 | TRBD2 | TGCGCCAGCAAACTAGCGCGACAAGAGACCCAGTACTTC | CASKLARQETQYF
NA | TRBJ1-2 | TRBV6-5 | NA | TGTGCCAGCAGTCAACAGGGCCCGCTTACGGTGGCCACCTTC | CASSQQGPLTVATF
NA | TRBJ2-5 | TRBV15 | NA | TGTGCCACCAGCAGAGATGGCCAGGGGGGTGAGACCCAGTACTTC | CATSRDGQGGETQYF
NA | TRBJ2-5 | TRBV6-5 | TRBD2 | TGTGCCAGCAGTTACTCTTTAGCGGGAGCCCAAGAGACCCAGTACTTC | CASSYSLAGAQETQYF
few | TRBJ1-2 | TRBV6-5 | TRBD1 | TGTGCCAGCAGTTACAGGGTGACAGGGGCCTATGGCTACACCTTC | CASSYRVTGAYGYTF
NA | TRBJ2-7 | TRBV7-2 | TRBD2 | TGTGCCAGCAGCTCCCTCGGACTAGCGGGGAATTACGAGCAGTACTTC | CASSSLGLAGNYEQYF
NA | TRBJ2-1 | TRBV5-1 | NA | TGCGCCTGCAGCTTGGCCGGCACAGGGAGCTCCTACAATGAGCAGTTCTTC | CACSLAGTGSSYNEQFF
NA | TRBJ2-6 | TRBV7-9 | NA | TGTGCCAGCAGCCCGTTCCGGGCCTCGCTGGGAGGGGCCAACGTCCTGACTTTC | CASSPFRASLGGANVLTF
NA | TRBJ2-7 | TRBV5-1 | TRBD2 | TGCGCCAGCAGAAGAGCGGGAGGGAACCCCTACGAGCAGTACTTC | CASRRAGGNPYEQYF
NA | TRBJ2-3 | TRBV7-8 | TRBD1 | TGTGCCAGCAGCGCAGGGGGCCCCCTAGATACGCAGTATTTT | CASSAGGPLDTQYF
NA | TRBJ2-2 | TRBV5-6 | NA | TGTGCCAGCAGCCCAGGACAGAGGTACACCGGGGAGCTGTTTTTT | CASSPGQRYTGELFF
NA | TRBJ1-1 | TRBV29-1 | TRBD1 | TGCAGCGTGACAGGGGTGAGAGGCACTGAAGCTTTCTTT | CSVTGVRGTEAFF
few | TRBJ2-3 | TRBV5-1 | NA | TGCGCCAGCCGTCAGGGGCCCACCACAGATACGCAGTATTTT | CASRQGPTTDTQYF
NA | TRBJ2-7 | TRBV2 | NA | TGTGCCAGCAGTGGGGCGACTGTCGAGCAGTACTTC | CASSGATVEQYF
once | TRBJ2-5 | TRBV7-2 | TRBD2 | TGTGCCAGCAGCACACTGACTAGCGGTAACCAAGAGACCCAGTACTTC | CASSTLTSGNQETQYF
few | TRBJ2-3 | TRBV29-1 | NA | TGCAGCGTTGAAGCAGGTGCAGGCACAGATACGCAGTATTTT | CSVEAGAGTDTQYF
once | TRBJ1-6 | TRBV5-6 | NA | TGTGCCAGCAGCACCCACGGGACCCAAGAGGGGGATTCACCCCTCCACTTT | CASSTHGTQEGDSPLHF
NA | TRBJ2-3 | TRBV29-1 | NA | TGCAGCGTTGAACCCACTCAGGGGCGCAGGGATACGCAGTATTTT | CSVEPTQGRRDTQYF
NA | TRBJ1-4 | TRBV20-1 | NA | TGCAGTGCTAGAGAGGCAGGGGTACAGGAAAAACTGTTTTTT | CSAREAGVQEKLFF
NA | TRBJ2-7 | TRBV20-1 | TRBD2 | TGCAGTGCTAGAAGGGGGGGGACTAGCCGCTACGAGCAGTACTTC | CSARRGGTSRYEQYF
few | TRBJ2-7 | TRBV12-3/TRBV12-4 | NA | TGTGCCAGCAGTTCACCACAGGGAATAGTGGGTGAGCAGTACTTC | CASSSPQGIVGEQYF
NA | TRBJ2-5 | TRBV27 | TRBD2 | TGTGCCAGCAGTCCCAGACTAGCGGGAGCTGGGAATGAGCAGTACTTC | CASSPRLAGAGNEQYF
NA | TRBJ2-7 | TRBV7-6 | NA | TGTGCCAGCAGCTTAAGGCTGGGGGAGCTTTACGAGCAGTACTTC | CASSLRLGELYEQYF
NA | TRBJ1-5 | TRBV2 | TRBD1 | TGTGCCAGCAGTGAAGAAGGGACAGTGAATCAGCCCCAGCATTTT | CASSEEGTVNQPQHF
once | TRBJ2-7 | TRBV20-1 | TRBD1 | TGCAGTGCTAGGGAGGGGACAGGGATGAACTACGAGCAGTACTTC | CSAREGTGMNYEQYF
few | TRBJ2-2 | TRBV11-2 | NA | TGTGCCAGCAGCTTAGGATTGGGGAGTAACACCGGGGAGCTGTTTTTT | CASSLGLGSNTGELFF
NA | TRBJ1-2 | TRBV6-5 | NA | TGTGCCAGCAGTTACGAACCAGGGAGAGGCTACACCTTC | CASSYEPGRGYTF
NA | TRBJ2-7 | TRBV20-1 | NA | TGCAGTGCTAGAGATCCCTCGACGGAGAACTACGAGCAGTACTTC | CSARDPSTENYEQYF
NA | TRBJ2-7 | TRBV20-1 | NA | TGCAGTGCTAGCCTGTCGGCGGCATGGGGCGAGCAGTACTTC | CSASLSAAWGEQYF
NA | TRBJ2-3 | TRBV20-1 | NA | TGCAGTGCTAGGAGGGAGCAGATCATTATTGGTACGCAGTATTTT | CSARREQIIIGTQYF
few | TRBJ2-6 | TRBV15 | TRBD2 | TGTGCCACCAGCAGCCCCTTCCCCGGGGAGGGGCTGGCCAACGTCCTGACTTTC | CATSSPFPGEGLANVLTF
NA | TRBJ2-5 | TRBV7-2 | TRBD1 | TGTGCCAGCAGCTGGAAGGCAGGGGGATCAGAGACCCAGTACTTC | CASSWKAGGSETQYF
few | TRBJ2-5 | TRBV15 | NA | TGTGCCACCAGAACAGACGGGGAGACCCAGTACTTC | CATRTDGETQYF
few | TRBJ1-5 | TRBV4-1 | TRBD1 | TGCGCCAGCAGCCCGCGGGACAGGGTCAATCAGCCCCAGCATTTT | CASSPRDRVNQPQHF
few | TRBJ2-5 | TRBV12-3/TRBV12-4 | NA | TGTGCCAGCAGTTTGGCTCTTGAGAGGGATGAGCAGTACTTC | CASSLALERDEQYF
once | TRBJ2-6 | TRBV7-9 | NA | TGTGCCAGCAGCGAATCTTTGCCCTCTGGGGCCAACGTCCTGACTTTC | CASSESLPSGANVLTF
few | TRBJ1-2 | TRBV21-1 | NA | TGTGCCAGCAGCAAAGGTGTCGGCAAAGCCTATGGCTACACCTTC | CASSKGVGKAYGYTF
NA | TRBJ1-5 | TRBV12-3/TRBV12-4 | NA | TGTGCCAGCAGTTTATCGGCTAGCAATCAGCCCCAGCATTTT | CASSLSASNQPQHF
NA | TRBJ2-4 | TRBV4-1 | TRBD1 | TGCGCCAGCAGCCAGGCGGGGACAGGGAAGTACTTC | CASSQAGTGKYF